This T cell receptor (beta chain) was recovered during a study of blood T cell repertoires in COVID-19. Looking at the study overall: The samples span acute and convalescent COVID-19 from the United States, Italy and Spain.

Patients from Seattle were sampled longitudinally, starting during active infection. Original processing notes: Researchers report that nucleated cell counts were estimated from reference gene primer amplification. Data came from immunoSEQ multiplex PCR; TCRdb stores just in-frame clones and leaves some out. The V and J calls and clone size were taken over from that table, and D and trimming were inferred from the DNA. This table has 200,000 to 250,000 clones, about 81% appearing once. V trimming: 1 base; J trimming: 7 bases; junction bases outside the gene matches: 11. The CDR3 consists of 16 residues. Germline CDR1 LGHNT, CDR2 FRNRAP.

Source material: peripheral blood. This clonotype originated in an elderly woman with COVID-19, enrolled during active disease. This chain links TRBV12-5 with TRBJ2-5, with TRBD1 matching over 8 bases. CDR3 in DNA: TGTGCTAGTGGTTTGGAAGCCGACAGGGGATATGCGACCCAGTACTTC. Translating gives CASGLEADRGYATQYF.